One and the same sample provided the 9 T cell receptor beta chains below, sequenced in a study of CD4 T cells in relation to SARS-CoV-2 and coronaviruses. CD4+ T cells from unexposed donors were obtained before the COVID-19 pandemic (2011-2018). Isolation of CD4+ T cells took place after nine to ten days in culture. No antigen has been assigned to these receptors. The method was immunoSEQ multiplex PCR; TCRdb's version includes in-frame clones alone and lacks a portion of them. The sample has roughly 15,000 clones, roughly 80% seen once. Source material: CD4+ T cells from PBMCs, cultured in vitro. The receptors were sampled from a human donor in good health.

DNA of the CDR3: TGTGCCAGCAGCCGAGATAGCGGCTCCTACAATGAGCAGTTCTTC. It specifies CASSRDSGSYNEQFF. This chain uses TRBV7-8 with TRBJ2-1; possible D gene TRBD2, 6 bases. Germline V CDR1 and CDR2: SGHVS, FQNEAQ. V lost 5 bases, J lost 0 bases, and 11 bases lay in between. The CDR3 runs to 15 residues.

This chain uses TRBV30 with TRBJ2-3, with D tentatively TRBD2 (5 bases). The V gene's germline CDR1 is GTSNPN and CDR2 SVGIG (reference sequence). Trimming removed 3 bases at V and 1 base at J, with 11 bases between. This CDR3 is built from 14 residues. The CDR3 nucleotides read TGTGCCTGGAGGGTGGGAGTGGGCACAGATACGCAGTATTTT. It is translated as CAWRVGVGTDTQYF.

The chain employs TRBV25-1 and TRBJ2-2; a possible D gene is TRBD1 (6 bases). The germline V gene encodes CDR1 MGHDK and CDR2 SYGVNS. The germline V and J ends were trimmed by 7 bases and 5 bases, with 8 bases remaining between them. This CDR3 has 12 amino acids. CDR3 sequence reads: CASKGGTGELFF. CDR3 DNA sequence: TGTGCCAGCAAAGGGGGTACCGGGGAGCTGTTTTTT.

The J gene is TRBJ1-6, the V gene TRBV2; 7 nucleotides align to TRBD1. CDR3 size: 14 residues. The junction had 3 bases not matched to a gene; V was cut back by 4 bases and J by 6 bases. Germline CDR1 SNHLY, CDR2 FYNNEI. The CDR3 DNA reads TGTGCCAGCAGTGGATACAGGGGTAATTCACCCCTCCACTTT. Amino acids: CASSGYRGNSPLHF. Using reference TRBV2 and TRBJ1-6 for the parts outside the CDR3, the full variable domain is EPEVTQTPSHQVTQMGQEVILRCVPISNHLYFYWYRQILGQKVEFLVSFYNNEISEKSEIFDDQFSVERPDGSNFTLKIRSTKLEDSAMYFCASSGYRGNSPLHFGNGTRLTVT.

The V and J genes are TRBV7-2 and TRBJ1-6; D is undetermined. CDR3 length: 15 amino acids. With 7 bases removed from V and 5 bases from J, the gap between germline ends came to 15 bases. Germline CDR1 reads SGHTA; CDR2 reads FQGNSA. The CDR3: CASTRSAQDNSPLHF. The DNA of the CDR3 is TGTGCCAGCACTCGATCAGCTCAAGATAATTCACCCCTCCACTTT.

The chain couples TRBV13 to TRBJ2-1, with 10 bases that match TRBD2. The ends lost 5 bases at V and 0 bases at J; junction bases unmatched: 16. Germline CDR1 and CDR2: PRHDT and FYEKMQ (reference sequence). This CDR3 spans 20 amino acids. The CDR3 nucleotides are TGTGCCAGCAGCCGGTCTTCGTCCGGTAGCGGGGGGAGCTCCTACAATGAGCAGTTCTTC. This gives the protein CASSRSSSGSGGSSYNEQFF.

The chain uses TRBV10-3 and TRBJ2-7, with D unclear. Trimming removed 5 bases at V and 3 bases at J, with 14 bases between. The CDR3 covers 14 residues. In germline, CDR1 is ENHRY, CDR2 SYGVKD. CDR3 nucleotide sequence: TGTGCCATCAGTAAGGACCGAACAAGCTACGAGCAGTACTTC. As protein: CAISKDRTSYEQYF.

In its sample, this clone was seen a few times. The chain employs TRBV12-2 and TRBJ2-2. TRBV12-2 is a pseudogene locus. The CDR3 runs to 14 residues. CDR3 nucleotides: TGTGCAAGTCGCTTAGTCTGGGTCACCGGGGAGCTGTTTTTT. It translates to CASRLVWVTGELFF.

This clone has just one count. This rearrangement joins TRBV6-5 to TRBJ1-2; D is ambiguous. Trimming left V 9 bases short and J 0 bases short, with 8 bases between. CDR1 and CDR2 from the germline V gene are MNHEY and SVGAGI. This CDR3 has 12 residues. The CDR3 spells CAREGTNYGYTF. CDR3 bases: TGTGCCAGGGAGGGAACTAACTATGGCTACACCTTC.